Listed below are T cell receptor beta chains from one sample, sequenced in a study of Ad26.COV2.S vaccination and SARS-CoV-2 variants. TCRdb's table, derived via immunoSEQ multiplex PCR, lists solely in-frame clones and lacks some. This table has about 320,000 clones, around 85% appearing once. The sample in question was peripheral blood, obtained in a trial of Ad26.COV2.S vaccine versus placebo. The receptors originated from a person aged 18-65 years who received the Ad26.COV2.S COVID-19 vaccine or a placebo. Both conserved end residues are part of each CDR3. Each record gives: CDR3 length, clone size, J gene, V gene, CDR3 protein. Clone size appears in some rows only: once, few, many, or a class for an expanded clone.

length: 13
size: .
J: TRBJ1-1
V: TRBV7-2
CDR3: CASRSTWDTEAFF

length: 11
size: .
J: TRBJ2-7
V: TRBV10-3
CDR3: CAISDGAEQYF

length: 15
size: .
J: TRBJ1-2
V: TRBV7-3
CDR3: CASSPYQRTPYGYTF

length: 13
size: .
J: TRBJ2-7
V: TRBV12-3/TRBV12-4
CDR3: CASSLDLRGEQYF

length: 15
size: .
J: TRBJ2-7
V: TRBV27
CDR3: CASSLNAGGSYEQYF

length: 11
size: .
J: TRBJ2-1
V: TRBV2
CDR3: CASGFRERQFF

length: 15
size: .
J: TRBJ2-7
V: TRBV28
CDR3: CASSVRTGEAYEQYF

length: 14
size: .
J: TRBJ1-1
V: TRBV7-9
CDR3: CASSWGQMNTEAFF

length: 19
size: .
J: TRBJ1-5
V: TRBV4-2
CDR3: CASSQVGRAGSYSNQPQHF

length: 14
size: .
J: TRBJ2-1
V: TRBV28
CDR3: CASSLSNSYNEQFF

length: 14
size: few
J: TRBJ1-2
V: TRBV3-1/TRBV3-2
CDR3: CASSHSGRDYGYTF

length: 14
size: .
J: TRBJ1-4
V: TRBV2
CDR3: CASSLQGSHGKLFF

length: 14
size: .
J: TRBJ2-1
V: TRBV6-4
CDR3: CASSASGLGNEQFF

length: 15
size: .
J: TRBJ1-5
V: TRBV6-1
CDR3: CASSENLYSNQPQHF

length: 13
size: .
J: TRBJ1-2
V: TRBV3-1/TRBV3-2
CDR3: CASSPRVDYGYTF

length: 15
size: .
J: TRBJ2-3
V: TRBV7-9
CDR3: CASSSRLAHTDTQYF

length: 14
size: .
J: TRBJ1-6
V: TRBV7-9
CDR3: CASSTGQDNSPLHF

length: 14
size: .
J: TRBJ1-1
V: TRBV7-9
CDR3: CASSPGRGPTEAFF

length: 15
size: .
J: TRBJ2-3
V: TRBV5-1
CDR3: CASSLVRGTTDTQYF

length: 16
size: .
J: TRBJ2-3
V: TRBV29-1
CDR3: CSVVPPVEQSPDTQYF

length: 12
size: .
J: TRBJ1-2
V: TRBV12-3/TRBV12-4
CDR3: CASSQEGNGYTF

length: 12
size: .
J: TRBJ2-2
V: TRBV19
CDR3: CASSRVAGELFF

length: 14
size: .
J: TRBJ1-1
V: TRBV20-1
CDR3: CSASSYRGNTEAFF

length: 13
size: .
J: TRBJ1-1
V: TRBV11-3
CDR3: CASSLSGNTEAFF

length: 13
size: .
J: TRBJ2-3
V: TRBV29-1
CDR3: CSTSLGGAGVLYF

length: 17
size: .
J: TRBJ2-4
V: TRBV19
CDR3: CASTNRLAGVGKNIQYF

length: 17
size: once
J: TRBJ1-4
V: TRBV7-9
CDR3: CASSLAQGAATNEKLFF

length: 15
size: .
J: TRBJ1-1
V: TRBV5-6
CDR3: CASSLGRGVNTEAFF

length: 13
size: .
J: TRBJ2-5
V: TRBV7-3
CDR3: CASSFGGQETQYF

length: 15
size: .
J: TRBJ2-1
V: TRBV6-5
CDR3: CASRHATGSRGEQFF

length: 15
size: few
J: TRBJ1-6
V: TRBV27
CDR3: CASSFEDPYNSPLHF